This T cell receptor (beta chain) was found in a study of beta chain features in type 1 diabetes. Study details: All samples yielded some 100,000,000 examined sorted cells. Study findings and constraints: Shorter templates may be favored by PCR, equally so in patients and controls.

The sequenced template was cDNA made from the entire isolated RNA. The protocol was immunoSEQ multiplex PCR, while the TCRdb copy is restricted to in-frame clones and leaves out a portion. This sample yields about 370,000 clones, of which roughly 16% are seen a single time; under 0.02% belongs to the top ten. Turning to this clone: Its antigen is currently unknown.

Heparinised blood was drawn once per donor, averaging around 120 mL. Researchers reported sorting CD4+ naive, central memory, regulatory and stem cell-like memory cells via CD45RO/CCR7/CD25/CD127/CD95/CD27. Germline CDR1 reads LNHDA; CDR2 reads SQIVND (reference sequence). V dropped 0 bases and J dropped 7 bases, with 19 bases sitting between them. The CDR3 is made up of 17 amino acids. The TCR comes from a woman aged 18-35 years in good health. Sequenced: naive CD4+ T cells from blood. The J gene is TRBJ1-5, the V gene TRBV19; a possible D gene is TRBD1 (6 bases). The DNA for the CDR3 is TGTGCCAGTAGTATAGATCTTCCGGTACAGGGAAGACAGCCCCAGCATTTT. Encoded protein: CASSIDLPVQGRQPQHF.